This T cell receptor beta chain was sequenced for a study of cytotoxic CD8 clonotypes in ibrutinib-treated CLL. Across the whole study: The subjects consisted of about eleven relapsed/refractory and roughly 15 treatment-naive individuals, with 17 to 18 IGHV unmutated.

The CDR3 consists of 19 residues. Germline V gene lookup returns CDR1 SGHTA and CDR2 FQGNSA. The V gene end was trimmed by 1 base and the J gene end by 6 bases; junction bases not matched to a gene: 17. Study observations and caveats: At baseline, clonality was higher than in age-matched healthy donors and correlated with CD8+ counts. Contraction or stability on treatment characterized the public clonotypes, which were uncommon.

Measured with immunoSEQ multiplex PCR; TCRdb has only the in-frame clones, and not every one. The sample contains about 250,000 clones, roughly 70% of which appear only once. Approximately 2.2 micrograms of genomic DNA came from cryopreserved PBMCs for TCR beta libraries. A note on this clone: What it binds is not known.

The receptor's source is a human donor with chronic lymphocytic leukemia. The V and J genes are TRBV7-2 and TRBJ2-4, with TRBD2 matching over 8 bases. Specimen: PBMCs, collected after 24 months of ibrutinib treatment. The CDR3 here is CASSLEYSGAIAGRNIQYF. CDR3 DNA: TGTGCCAGCAGCTTAGAGTACAGTGGGGCGATAGCGGGACGAAACATTCAGTACTTC.